This TCR beta chain derives from a study of T cell responses to AZD1222 COVID-19 vaccine. Of note for this clone: What it binds is unknown.

Sequencing used immunoSEQ multiplex PCR; TCRdb keeps in-frame clones, though not all of them. The table has roughly 180,000 clones, just over 90% seen once; the top ten hold around 3.7%. Study-wide points: Sampled repertoires all dated from after the peak T cell response. CD4 TCRs associated with vaccination spanned spike, dominating at 160-218 and 743-854.

Second-dose intervals near 4 or 12 weeks were combined. CDR3 length: 15 amino acids. Trimming removed 7 bases from V and 9 bases from J; junction bases left unmatched: 9. Germline loops: CDR1 ENHRY, CDR2 SYGVKD. The sequence came from an adult who received the AZD1222 COVID-19 vaccine. V is TRBV10-3 and J is TRBJ2-1, with TRBD2 identical over 13 bases. Source: peripheral blood, taken 28 days after the second AZD1222 dose. The CDR3 DNA follows: TGTGCCATCACCCTACTAGCGGGAGGGCAAAGTGAGCAGTTCTTC. This translates into CAITLLAGGQSEQFF.